The source of this T cell receptor (beta chain) is a study of PD-1 blockade in classical Hodgkin lymphoma. Worth noting for this clone: Its antigen remains unidentified.

V dropped 2 bases and J dropped 0 bases, with 17 bases sitting between them. The CDR3 contains 17 residues. Germline values: CDR1 SGHDT, CDR2 YYEEEE. Documented time point: cycle 4 day 1 (C4D1), after around six weeks of nivolumab. Every patient had relapsed following autologous stem cell transplantation, and cohorts differed in brentuximab vedotin exposure. Produced via immunoSEQ multiplex PCR; TCRdb's table is partial and in-frame only. The repertoire holds more than 90,000 clones, with roughly 78% as singletons. Study-level findings and limits: At C4D1, TCR diversity had climbed significantly for CD4+ cells, though not for CD8+ cells. The diversity seen at baseline in complete responders resembled that of newly diagnosed patients.

This material consisted of peripheral blood mononuclear cells (PBMCs), taken before the fourth cycle of nivolumab. The clonotype comes from a human donor with classical Hodgkin lymphoma. The chain combines TRBV5-6 with TRBJ1-1; D is perhaps TRBD1 (6 bases). The CDR3 DNA reads as TGTGCCAGCAGCTTTGGGATCAGGGGACCCATGAACACTGAAGCTTTCTTT. This translates into CASSFGIRGPMNTEAFF. Filled out from reference TRBV5-6 and TRBJ1-1, the complete variable domain reads DAGVTQSPTHLIKTRGQQVTLRCSPKSGHDTVSWYQQALGQGPQFIFQYYEEEERQRGNFPDRFSGHQFPNYSSELNVNALLLGDSALYLCASSFGIRGPMNTEAFFGQGTRLTVV.